The rows below give T cell receptor beta chains drawn from one sample of a study of shared clonotypes between healthy human individuals. TCRdb keeps only in-frame clones here, not all; method: immunoSEQ multiplex PCR. Here the sample spans about 590,000 clones, 95% being singletons. Specimen: naive CD8+ T cells sorted from blood. These receptors all come from a woman in her 30s in good health. CDR3s include the opening cysteine and the closing phenylalanine or tryptophan. D genes are given only for firm matches. Clone size is not always given. Where it is, it says once, few, many or a class for expanded clones.

v_call	j_call	d_call	clone_size	cdr3_aa	cdr3_nt
TRBV6-5	TRBJ2-1	.	.	CASSPSAASYNEQFF	TGTGCCAGCAGTCCTTCAGCGGCTTCCTACAATGAGCAGTTCTTC
TRBV30	TRBJ1-5	.	few	CAWSVPTKCHQPQHF	TGTGCCTGGAGTGTACCGACAAAGTGCCATCAGCCCCAGCATTTT
TRBV7-9	TRBJ2-1	TRBD2	.	CASSSPGTSGRMGYNEQFF	TGTGCCAGCAGCTCTCCGGGGACTAGCGGGAGGATGGGGTACAATGAGCAGTTCTTC
TRBV19	TRBJ2-1	TRBD2	.	CASIYVGTSGDSYNEQFF	TGTGCCAGTATCTATGTCGGGACTAGCGGGGATTCCTACAATGAGCAGTTCTTC
TRBV2	TRBJ1-5	TRBD1	.	CASSWDRDGLQPQHF	TGTGCCAGCAGTTGGGACAGGGACGGTCTTCAGCCCCAGCATTTT
TRBV28	TRBJ2-2	.	.	CASSLSGEGVTGELFF	TGTGCCAGCAGTTTATCAGGGGAGGGTGTCACCGGGGAGCTGTTTTTT
TRBV14	TRBJ2-7	TRBD2	once	CASSQDILAGGSRPFGEQYF	TGTGCCAGCAGCCAAGATATCCTGGCAGGCGGGAGTCGCCCTTTCGGGGAGCAGTACTTC
TRBV9	TRBJ2-7	.	.	CASSVDGSGYEQYF	TGTGCCAGCAGCGTAGACGGGAGTGGGTACGAGCAGTACTTC
TRBV11-2	TRBJ1-1	TRBD1	.	CASSRQGDTEAFF	TGTGCCAGCAGCCGACAGGGAGACACTGAAGCTTTCTTT
TRBV6-5	TRBJ2-7	.	.	CASSYSPETYEQYF	TGTGCCAGCAGTTATTCTCCCGAGACCTACGAGCAGTACTTC
TRBV9	TRBJ2-6	TRBD2	.	CASSRSGTSGRGSSGANVLTF	TGTGCCAGCAGCCGATCCGGGACTAGCGGGAGGGGTAGTTCTGGGGCCAACGTCCTGACTTTC
TRBV5-1	TRBJ2-7	.	.	CASSLEHDYEQYF	TGCGCCAGCAGCTTGGAACACGACTACGAGCAGTACTTC
TRBV6-5	TRBJ2-7	.	.	CASSYSKEQYF	TGTGCCAGCAGTTACTCGAAAGAGCAGTACTTC
TRBV19	TRBJ2-3	TRBD2	.	CASSRLAGDTQYF	TGTGCCAGTAGCCGACTAGCGGGAGATACGCAGTATTTT
TRBV27	TRBJ2-5	TRBD2	.	CASAWSGAGAETQYF	TGTGCCAGCGCCTGGAGTGGAGCGGGAGCAGAGACCCAGTACTTC
TRBV2	TRBJ1-5	.	.	CASSGSGLYQPQHF	TGTGCCAGCAGTGGGTCGGGACTTTATCAGCCCCAGCATTTT
TRBV7-9	TRBJ2-6	TRBD1	.	CASSMEDRTGANVLTF	TGTGCCAGCAGCATGGAGGACAGGACCGGGGCCAACGTCCTGACTTTC
TRBV27	TRBJ2-3	TRBD1	.	CASSTGGSTDTQYF	TGTGCCAGCTCTACAGGGGGTAGTACAGATACGCAGTATTTT
TRBV6-1	TRBJ2-7	.	.	CASSEGNSYEQYF	TGTGCCAGCAGTGAAGGGAACTCCTACGAGCAGTACTTC
TRBV6-5	TRBJ1-1	.	.	CASSYGPMNTEAFF	TGTGCCAGCAGTTATGGGCCTATGAACACTGAAGCTTTCTTT
TRBV5-1	TRBJ2-7	TRBD2	.	CASRRTSGSLFDEQYF	TGCGCCAGCAGACGGACTAGCGGGAGCCTCTTTGACGAGCAGTACTTC
TRBV6-1	TRBJ2-3	.	.	CASSEAPQGDTQYF	TGTGCCAGCAGTGAAGCCCCACAGGGCGATACGCAGTATTTT
TRBV6-5	TRBJ1-1	TRBD1	.	CASSYRDRPKNTEAFF	TGTGCCAGCAGTTACAGGGACAGGCCCAAGAACACTGAAGCTTTCTTT
TRBV5-1	TRBJ1-4	TRBD1	.	CASSLDRGGTNEKLFF	TGCGCCAGCAGCTTGGACAGGGGAGGTACTAATGAAAAACTGTTTTTT
TRBV13	TRBJ1-5	TRBD1	few	CASSSRDSRRGVNQPQHF	TGTGCCAGCAGCTCCCGGGACAGCCGGCGGGGGGTTAATCAGCCCCAGCATTTT
TRBV27	TRBJ2-1	TRBD2	.	CASSLGTSGKNEQFF	TGTGCCAGCAGTTTGGGGACTAGCGGGAAGAATGAGCAGTTCTTC
TRBV20-1	TRBJ2-7	.	once	CSARVGYEQYF	TGCAGTGCTAGAGTGGGTTACGAGCAGTACTTC
TRBV28	TRBJ2-7	TRBD2	.	CASSPSGETYEQYF	TGTGCCAGCTCTCCTAGCGGAGAAACTTACGAGCAGTACTTC
TRBV18	TRBJ2-7	.	.	CASSQGGSRGPYEQYF	TGTGCCAGCTCCCAGGGGGGTAGCAGAGGCCCATACGAGCAGTACTTC
TRBV5-1	TRBJ2-7	.	.	CASSLAQGNEQYF	TGCGCCAGCAGCTTGGCGCAGGGAAACGAGCAGTACTTC
TRBV9	TRBJ1-3	.	.	CASSVDGGWAGNTIYF	TGTGCCAGCAGCGTAGATGGTGGATGGGCTGGAAACACCATATATTTT
TRBV19	TRBJ2-1	.	.	CASSNLTVDNEQFF	TGTGCCAGTAGTAACCTCACAGTTGACAATGAGCAGTTCTTC
TRBV13	TRBJ2-7	.	.	CASSLVKDSEYEQYF	TGTGCCAGCAGCTTAGTCAAAGACTCCGAATACGAGCAGTACTTC
TRBV28	TRBJ2-1	.	.	CASSFMTVYNEQFF	TGTGCCAGCAGTTTTATGACAGTATACAATGAGCAGTTCTTC
TRBV30	TRBJ1-2	.	.	CAWSAFWGLGYTF	TGTGCCTGGAGTGCTTTCTGGGGGCTCGGCTACACCTTC
TRBV28	TRBJ2-3	.	.	CASSFTTREDTQYF	TGTGCCAGCAGTTTCACTACTAGGGAAGATACGCAGTATTTT
TRBV5-4	TRBJ1-1	.	.	CASSPDKPNTEAFF	TGTGCCAGCAGTCCGGACAAGCCGAACACTGAAGCTTTCTTT
TRBV27	TRBJ2-1	TRBD2	.	CASTTVGLAGNEQFF	TGTGCCAGCACCACTGTCGGACTAGCGGGTAATGAGCAGTTCTTC
TRBV4-1	TRBJ2-3	TRBD2	.	CASSQVTKSGRFPDTQYF	TGCGCCAGCAGCCAAGTTACTAAAAGCGGGAGGTTTCCAGATACGCAGTATTTT
TRBV6-6	TRBJ1-2	.	.	CASSHGRPVRYTF	TGTGCCAGCAGCCACGGACGCCCCGTTAGGTACACCTTC
TRBV28	TRBJ2-7	.	.	CASSLPPEGGKSEQYF	TGTGCCAGCAGTTTACCCCCGGAAGGGGGGAAATCCGAGCAGTACTTC